The clone carrying this T cell receptor beta chain occurred many times. Diagnostic assessment was based on clinical symptoms, serum thyroxine and TRAb, thyroid ultrasound and orbital computed tomography. From 9 to 10 ml of fresh peripheral blood, PBMCs were isolated. These data belong to a study of T cells in Graves' hyperthyroidism and ophthalmopathy. RNA transcripts served as the template for amplifying TCR beta CDR3 regions. First-round RT-PCR of the TCR CDR3 relied on the HTBI primer set. TCRdb re-called the multiplex PCR reads with MiXCR, one entry per CDR3 protein. This table has about 840,000 distinct CDR3 sequences, roughly 40% appearing once. The CDR3 extends over 13 amino acids. CDR1 is SGHTA and CDR2 is FQGTGA in the germline V gene. Trimming removed 2 bases from V and 5 bases from J, with 10 bases in between.

This receptor was obtained from a man aged 18 to 30 with Graves' hyperthyroidism. The sequencing sample was made of blood. The chain links TRBV7-3 to TRBJ2-7, with no clear D. CDR3 in amino acids: CASSLSRRDEQYF. The CDR3 DNA reads TGTGCCAGCAGCTTATCGCGGCGCGACGAGCAGTACTTC.